This TCR beta chain was retrieved from a study of shared clonotypes between healthy human individuals. The ends lost 4 bases at V and 2 bases at J; junction bases unmatched: 8. This CDR3 is built from 16 residues. From germline, CDR1 is SGHRS and CDR2 YFSETQ. Clones were read by immunoSEQ multiplex PCR, and TCRdb kept only the in-frame ones, dropping some. The table has over a million clones, 75% to 80% seen once. The origin of this receptor is a man between 18 and 29 years old in good health. Some clones in this sample may be carry-over from other donors' samples. The sequenced sample was memory CD4+ T cells from PBMCs. The subset is: CD45RA-negative fraction. This chain links TRBV5-1 with TRBJ2-2, with 7 nucleotides matching TRBD2. CDR3 bases: TGCGCCAGCAGCCCGAGGGCGGGGGATAACACCGGGGAGCTGTTTTTT. It specifies CASSPRAGDNTGELFF.